This TCR beta chain is from a study of T cells in Graves' hyperthyroidism and ophthalmopathy. Regarding the study as a whole: Most expanded thyroid clonotypes above 0.001 recurred in blood. Model output signaled ophthalmopathy a median approximately 6 months ahead of onset.

In germline, CDR1 is MNHEY, CDR2 SMNVEV (reference sequence). This CDR3 contains 14 residues. V lost 4 bases to trimming and J lost 4 bases, with 14 bases between them. Researchers took RNA transcripts and amplified the TCR beta CDR3 regions from them. A first-round RT-PCR of the TCR CDR3 used the HTBI primer set. Via MiXCR, TCRdb re-called the multiplex PCR reads, giving one row per CDR3 protein. The sample contains about 740,000 distinct CDR3 sequences, about 15% of which appear only once. Graves' hyperthyroidism is called stable when ophthalmopathy does not progress within 18 months. Hyperthyroidism in the patients, aged 18 to 65, was newly diagnosed and under 2 months in duration. This clonotype has more than one count but fewer than ten. Its antigen is currently unknown.

The chain joins TRBV27 to TRBJ2-7; D may be TRBD1 (6 bases). The receptor was isolated from a woman between 18 and 29 years old with Graves' hyperthyroidism. Sequencing was carried out using blood. The CDR3 DNA reads as TGTGCCAGCAGTTATGCTCAGGGGTGGTACGAGCAGTACTTC. This sequence encodes CASSYAQGWYEQYF.